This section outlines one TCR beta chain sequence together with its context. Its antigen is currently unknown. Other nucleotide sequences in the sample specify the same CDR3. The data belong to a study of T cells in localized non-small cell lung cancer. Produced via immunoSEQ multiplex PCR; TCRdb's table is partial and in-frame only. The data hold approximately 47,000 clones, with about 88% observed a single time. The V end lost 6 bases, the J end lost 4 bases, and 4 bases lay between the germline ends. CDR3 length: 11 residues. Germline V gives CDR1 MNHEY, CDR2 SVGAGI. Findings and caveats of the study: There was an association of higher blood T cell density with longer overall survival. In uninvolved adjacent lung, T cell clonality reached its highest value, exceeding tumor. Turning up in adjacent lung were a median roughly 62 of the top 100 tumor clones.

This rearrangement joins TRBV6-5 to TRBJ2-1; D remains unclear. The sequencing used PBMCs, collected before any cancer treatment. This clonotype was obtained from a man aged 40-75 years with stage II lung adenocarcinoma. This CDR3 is CASRGYNEQFF. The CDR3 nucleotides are TGTGCCAGCAGAGGTTACAATGAGCAGTTCTTC.